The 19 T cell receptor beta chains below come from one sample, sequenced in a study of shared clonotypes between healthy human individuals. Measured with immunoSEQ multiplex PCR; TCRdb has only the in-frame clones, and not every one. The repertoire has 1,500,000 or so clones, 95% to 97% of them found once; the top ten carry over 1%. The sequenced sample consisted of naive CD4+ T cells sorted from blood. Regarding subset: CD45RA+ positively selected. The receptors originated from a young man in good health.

For the CDR3, the DNA is TGTGCCAGCAGGCCCCATTTACTAGCGAGAACCTACAATGAGCAGTTCTTC. This codes for CASRPHLLARTYNEQFF. The genes are TRBV2 and TRBJ2-1, with 7 nucleotides matching TRBD2. There are 17 residues in the CDR3. V shed 6 bases and J 2 bases; nucleotides not matched to a gene: 13. The germline gives CDR1 SNHLY, CDR2 FYNNEI.

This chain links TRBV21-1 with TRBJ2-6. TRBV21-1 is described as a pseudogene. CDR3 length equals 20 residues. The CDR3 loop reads CASRTLRKGRMEHGANVLTF. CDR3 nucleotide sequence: TGTGCCAGCAGGACTCTCCGGAAAGGACGGATGGAGCATGGGGCCAACGTCCTGACTTTC.

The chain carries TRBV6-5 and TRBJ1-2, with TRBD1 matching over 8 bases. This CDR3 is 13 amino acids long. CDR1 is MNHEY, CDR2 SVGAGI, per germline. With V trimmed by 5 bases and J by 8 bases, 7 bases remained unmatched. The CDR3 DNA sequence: TGTGCCAGCAGTGGGACAGGCGTCTCCGGCTACACCTTC. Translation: CASSGTGVSGYTF.

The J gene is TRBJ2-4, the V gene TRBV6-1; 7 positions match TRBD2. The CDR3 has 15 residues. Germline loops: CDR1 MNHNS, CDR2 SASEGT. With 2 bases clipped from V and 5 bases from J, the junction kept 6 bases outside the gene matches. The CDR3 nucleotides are TGTGCCAGCAGTGAAAGGGGACTAACTCAAAACATTCAGTACTTC. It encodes CASSERGLTQNIQYF.

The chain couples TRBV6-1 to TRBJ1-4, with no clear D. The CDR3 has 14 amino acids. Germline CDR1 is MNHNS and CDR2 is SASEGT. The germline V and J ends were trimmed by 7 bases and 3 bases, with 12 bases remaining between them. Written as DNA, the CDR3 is TGTGCCAGCATCGCCCGGCAAGCTAATGAAAAACTGTTTTTT. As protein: CASIARQANEKLFF.

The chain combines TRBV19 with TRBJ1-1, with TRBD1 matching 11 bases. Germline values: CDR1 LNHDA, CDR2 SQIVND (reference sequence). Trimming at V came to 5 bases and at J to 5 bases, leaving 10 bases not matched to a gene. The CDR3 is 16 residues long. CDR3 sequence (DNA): TGTGCCAGTAGTCCAACTATCGGGACAGGGGGGACTGAAGCTTTCTTT. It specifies CASSPTIGTGGTEAFF.

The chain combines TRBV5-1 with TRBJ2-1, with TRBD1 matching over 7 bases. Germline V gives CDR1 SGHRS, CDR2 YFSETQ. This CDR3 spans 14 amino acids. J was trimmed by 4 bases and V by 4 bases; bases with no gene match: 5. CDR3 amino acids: CASSPGQKYNEQFF. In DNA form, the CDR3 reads TGCGCCAGCAGCCCGGGACAGAAGTACAATGAGCAGTTCTTC. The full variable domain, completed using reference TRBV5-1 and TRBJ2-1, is KAGVTQTPRYLIKTRGQQVTLSCSPISGHRSVSWYQQTPGQGLQFLFEYFSETQRNKGNFPGRFSGRQFSNSRSEMNVSTLELGDSALYLCASSPGQKYNEQFFGPGTRLTVL.

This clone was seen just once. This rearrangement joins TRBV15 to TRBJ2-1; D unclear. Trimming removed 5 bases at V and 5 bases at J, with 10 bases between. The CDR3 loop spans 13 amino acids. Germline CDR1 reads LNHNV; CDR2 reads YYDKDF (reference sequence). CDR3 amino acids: CATSPRWNNEQFF. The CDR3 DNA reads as TGTGCCACCAGCCCCCGGTGGAACAATGAGCAGTTCTTC.

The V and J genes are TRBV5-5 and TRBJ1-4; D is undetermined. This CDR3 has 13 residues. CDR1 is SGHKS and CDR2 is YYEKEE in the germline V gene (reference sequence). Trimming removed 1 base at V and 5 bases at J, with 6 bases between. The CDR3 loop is CASSLSVNEKLFF. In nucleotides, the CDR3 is TGTGCCAGCAGCTTGTCCGTGAATGAAAAACTGTTTTTT.

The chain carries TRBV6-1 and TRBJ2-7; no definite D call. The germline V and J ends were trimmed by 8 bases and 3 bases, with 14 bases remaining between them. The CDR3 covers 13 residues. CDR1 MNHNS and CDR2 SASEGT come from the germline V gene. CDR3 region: CASGVSTDYEQYF. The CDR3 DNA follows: TGTGCCAGCGGGGTTTCGACCGACTACGAGCAGTACTTC.

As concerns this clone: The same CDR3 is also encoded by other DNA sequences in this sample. The chain's CDR3 is CASSAGTSGRSYNEQFF. The CDR3 nucleotides are TGTGCCAGCAGCGCTGGGACTAGCGGGAGGTCTTACAATGAGCAGTTCTTC. This chain connects TRBV9 to TRBJ2-1, with 15 bases matching TRBD2. Germline loops: CDR1 SGDLS, CDR2 YYNGEE. The J segment lost 4 bases and the V segment lost 3 bases, leaving 5 bases of the junction unmatched. The CDR3 totals 17 residues.

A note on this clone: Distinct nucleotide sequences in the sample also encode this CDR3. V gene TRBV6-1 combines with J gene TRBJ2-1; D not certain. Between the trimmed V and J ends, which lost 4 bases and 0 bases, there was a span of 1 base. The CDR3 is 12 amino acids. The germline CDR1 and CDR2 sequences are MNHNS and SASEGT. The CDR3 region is CASSVSYNEQFF. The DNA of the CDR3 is TGTGCCAGCAGTGTCTCCTACAATGAGCAGTTCTTC.

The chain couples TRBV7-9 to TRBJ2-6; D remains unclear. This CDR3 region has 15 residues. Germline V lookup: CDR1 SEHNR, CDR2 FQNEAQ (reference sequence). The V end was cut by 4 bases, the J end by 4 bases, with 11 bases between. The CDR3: CASSSIRTGANVLTF. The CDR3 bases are TGTGCCAGCAGCTCCATAAGGACCGGGGCCAACGTCCTGACTTTC.

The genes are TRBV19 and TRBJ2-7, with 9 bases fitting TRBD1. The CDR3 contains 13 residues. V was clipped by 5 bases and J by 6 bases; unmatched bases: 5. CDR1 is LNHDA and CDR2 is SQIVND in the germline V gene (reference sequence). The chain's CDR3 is CASSARTGVEQYF. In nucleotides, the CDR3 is TGTGCCAGTAGTGCTAGGACAGGGGTCGAGCAGTACTTC.

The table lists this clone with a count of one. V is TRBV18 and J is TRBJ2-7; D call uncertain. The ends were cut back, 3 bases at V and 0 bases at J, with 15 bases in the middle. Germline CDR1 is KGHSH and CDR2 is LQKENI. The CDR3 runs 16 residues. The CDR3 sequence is CASSPLGAASSYEQYF. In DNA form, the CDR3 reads TGTGCCAGCTCACCGCTCGGCGCAGCGAGCTCCTACGAGCAGTACTTC.

The CDR3 sequence is CASSVDGPGPTIYF. DNA of the CDR3: TGTGCCAGCAGCGTAGACGGCCCCGGACCCACCATATATTTT. The chain joins TRBV9 to TRBJ1-3; D remains ambiguous. Trimming removed 0 bases from V and 9 bases from J, with 13 bases in between. Germline CDR1 is SGDLS and CDR2 is YYNGEE. The CDR3 length is 14 residues.

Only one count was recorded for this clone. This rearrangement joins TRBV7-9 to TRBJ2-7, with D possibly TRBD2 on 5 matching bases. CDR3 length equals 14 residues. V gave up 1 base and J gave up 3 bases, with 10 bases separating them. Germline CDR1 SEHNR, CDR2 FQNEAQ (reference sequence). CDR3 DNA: TGTGCCAGCAGCTTAGGTAGAGGGTACTACGAGCAGTACTTC. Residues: CASSLGRGYYEQYF.

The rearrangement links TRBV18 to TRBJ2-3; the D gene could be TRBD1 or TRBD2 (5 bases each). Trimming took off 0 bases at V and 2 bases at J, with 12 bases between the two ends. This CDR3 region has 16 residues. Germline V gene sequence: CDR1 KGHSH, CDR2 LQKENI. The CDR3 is CASSPPGDRDTDTQYF. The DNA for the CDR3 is TGTGCCAGCTCACCACCGGGAGACAGAGACACAGATACGCAGTATTTT.

In nucleotides, the CDR3 is TGTGCCAGCAGGGAACAGGGGCTGAACACCGGGGAGCTGTTTTTT. Residues: CASREQGLNTGELFF. The rearrangement uses TRBV2 and TRBJ2-2; 7 bases match TRBD1. CDR1 is SNHLY, CDR2 FYNNEI, per germline. After removal of 6 bases from V and 1 base from J, the junction contained 5 bases not matched to a gene. The CDR3 is 15 residues long. Drawing the rest from reference TRBV2 and TRBJ2-2, the complete variable domain is EPEVTQTPSHQVTQMGQEVILRCVPISNHLYFYWYRQILGQKVEFLVSFYNNEISEKSEIFDDQFSVERPDGSNFTLKIRSTKLEDSAMYFCASREQGLNTGELFFGEGSRLTVL.